What follows are 29 T cell receptor beta chains derived from one specimen sequenced in a study of blood T cell repertoires in COVID-19 (dated by TCRdb to the early 2020s). Libraries were made using the immunoSEQ multiplex PCR assay. The source is immuneACCESS, and TCRdb retained only in-frame sequences with V and J called. Part of the clones is not carried over; for the studies checked, unresolved V genes explain less than half of this, and the remainder is unexplained. Here the sample has approximately 440,000 clones; approximately 88% occur a single time. The ten largest clones represent 10% to 15% of the sample. The sequenced sample consisted of peripheral blood. The origin of the receptors is a woman in her forties or fifties with COVID-19, enrolled during active disease.

The V gene is TRBV4-1, the J gene TRBJ2-7; 10 bases line up with TRBD1. Unmatched junction bases numbered 14, after V lost 4 bases and J lost 5 bases. Germline CDR1 MGHRA, CDR2 YSYEKL. This CDR3 contains 17 residues. This chain's CDR3 is CASSRIVRRGQGNEQYF. The CDR3 DNA follows: TGCGCCAGCAGCCGAATCGTAAGGCGGGGACAGGGGAACGAGCAGTACTTC.

Only a few counts were recorded for this clone. The chain recombines TRBV2 with TRBJ2-3; 7 bases fit TRBD2. CDR1 SNHLY and CDR2 FYNNEI come from the germline V gene. CDR3 length: 15 residues. Trimming at V came to 5 bases and at J to 8 bases, leaving 13 bases not matched to a gene. The CDR3 DNA follows: TGTGCCAGCAGTCAACTAGCGAGCCAAGTAGGTACGCAGTATTTT. Its protein product is CASSQLASQVGTQYF.

The chain combines TRBV9 with TRBJ1-3; no clear D gene. The CDR3 totals 16 residues. Per germline, CDR1 SGDLS and CDR2 YYNGEE. Trimming took 7 bases from V and 0 from J, leaving 17 bases between them. Here the CDR3 DNA reads TGTGCCAGCGGTTTGAGAGGGTTCAACTCTGGAAACACCATATATTTT. Its translation: CASGLRGFNSGNTIYF.

This clone was seen a single time. The rearrangement uses TRBV6-6 and TRBJ1-1; D unclear. With 5 bases removed from V and 8 bases from J, the gap between germline ends came to 21 bases. Germline CDR1 MNHNY, CDR2 SVGAGI (reference sequence). This CDR3 comprises 15 residues. The CDR3 reads CASSTRGGRGSEAFF. In DNA, the CDR3 is TGTGCCAGCAGTACCCGGGGAGGCCGGGGTAGCGAAGCTTTCTTT.

This clone has a single count. The chain links TRBV4-2 to TRBJ1-2; D remains unclear. Germline-derived CDR1 and CDR2 are LGHNA and YNFKEQ. CDR3 size: 15 residues. Trimming pared 0 bases from V and 7 bases from J, leaving 15 bases between. CDR3 sequence reads: CASSQEGLRDRGYTF. CDR3 nucleotides: TGTGCCAGCAGCCAAGAGGGCCTAAGAGATCGTGGCTACACCTTC.

The J gene is TRBJ2-1, the V gene TRBV7-9, with 8 nucleotides matching TRBD1. The trim removed 5 bases at V and 8 bases at J, leaving 8 bases unmatched. From germline, CDR1 is SEHNR and CDR2 FQNEAQ (reference sequence). This CDR3 contains 14 residues. The CDR3 nucleotides are TGTGCCAGCAGCCCCCCGGACAGGGCCCATGAGCAGTTCTTC. The encoded protein is CASSPPDRAHEQFF. The entire variable domain, with the rest obtained from reference TRBV7-9 and TRBJ2-1, is as follows: DTGVSQNPRHKITKRGQNVTFRCDPISEHNRLYWYRQTLGQGPEFLTYFQNEAQLEKSRLLSDRFSAERPKGSFSTLEIQRTEQGDSAMYLCASSPPDRAHEQFFGPGTRLTVL.

The chain uses TRBV13 and TRBJ1-2; D remains ambiguous. The V and J ends lost 0 bases and 7 bases respectively, with 9 bases between them. CDR1 is PRHDT, CDR2 FYEKMQ, per germline (reference sequence). CDR3 length: 13 residues. The CDR3 protein is CASSLGPRFGYTF. CDR3 in DNA: TGTGCCAGCAGCTTAGGCCCTCGGTTTGGCTACACCTTC.

V gene TRBV30 combines with J gene TRBJ1-5, with TRBD1 matching 8 bases. After removal of 1 base from V and 6 bases from J, the junction contained 2 bases not matched to a gene. The V gene's germline CDR1 is GTSNPN and CDR2 SVGIG (reference sequence). The CDR3 is made up of 13 amino acids. CDR3 DNA sequence: TGTGCCTGGAGTGGCGACAGGGGTCAGCCCCAGCATTTT. The encoded protein is CAWSGDRGQPQHF.

The V call is TRBV2, the J call TRBJ2-7; possibly TRBD1 for D (5 bases). The V gene's germline CDR1 is SNHLY and CDR2 FYNNEI. Trimming pared 2 bases from V and 1 base from J, leaving 9 bases between. CDR3 length equals 14 residues. The CDR3 nucleotides read TGTGCCAGCAGTGAATGGCAGGGTTCCTACGAGCAGTACTTC. This translates into CASSEWQGSYEQYF.

This chain joins TRBV28 and TRBJ1-2; D is perhaps TRBD1 (5 bases). Trimming took off 7 bases at V and 4 bases at J, with 16 bases between the two ends. The CDR3 runs to 14 residues. Germline V gene data show CDR1 as MDHEN and CDR2 as SYDVKM. DNA for the CDR3: TGTGCCAGCACCCCGCCCCCAGGGTCCTATGGCTACACCTTC. Its translation is CASTPPPGSYGYTF.

This rearrangement joins TRBV11-2 to TRBJ2-7; 8 nucleotides align to TRBD1. This CDR3 comprises 18 residues. Unmatched junction bases numbered 11, after V lost 0 bases and J lost 1 base. CDR1 and CDR2 from the germline V gene are SGHAT and FQNNGV. In DNA, the CDR3 is TGTGCCAGCAGCTTAGATCCGAACAGGGGGTCACTTTCCTACGAGCAGTACTTC. Translation: CASSLDPNRGSLSYEQYF.

The rearrangement links TRBV11-2 to TRBJ2-1; D gene unclear. This CDR3 contains 14 residues. CDR1 and CDR2 (germline): SGHAT, FQNNGV. V dropped 1 base and J dropped 5 bases, with 9 bases sitting between them. This CDR3 is CASSLAAGDNEQFF. CDR3 nucleotide sequence: TGTGCCAGCAGCTTAGCTGCCGGTGACAATGAGCAGTTCTTC.

The CDR3 loop is CASSLQPVLGEQFF. For the CDR3, the DNA is TGTGCCAGCAGCTTGCAGCCTGTCCTAGGCGAGCAGTTCTTC. This chain links TRBV5-6 with TRBJ2-1; the D is unclear. Trimming pared 1 base from V and 10 bases from J, leaving 15 bases between. CDR3 length: 14 amino acids. CDR1 SGHDT and CDR2 YYEEEE come from the germline V gene.

The chain recombines TRBV30 with TRBJ2-5; D may be TRBD1 (5 bases). Germline CDR1 and CDR2: GTSNPN and SVGIG (reference sequence). V was pared by 4 bases and J by 2 bases, with 17 bases between. This CDR3 is 15 amino acids long. CDR3 DNA: TGTGCCTGGACAGGGCTCACCAATCTACAAGAGACCCAGTACTTC. It yields the protein CAWTGLTNLQETQYF.

The chain employs TRBV24-1 and TRBJ1-1; perhaps TRBD1 as D (6 bases). The CDR3 is 13 residues long. V lost 9 bases and J lost 0, with 10 bases in between. CDR1 is KGHDR, CDR2 SFDVKD, per germline. The CDR3 DNA reads as TGTGCCACCCGGGGGGCTATGAACACTGAAGCTTTCTTT. Its translation is CATRGAMNTEAFF.

The rearrangement joins TRBV10-2 to TRBJ1-2, with no clear D. The length of the CDR3 is 12 residues. Germline CDR1 WSHSY, CDR2 SAAADI. The germline V and J ends were trimmed by 2 bases and 9 bases, with 10 bases remaining between them. CDR3 sequence: CASSEVTARYTF. In nucleotides, the CDR3 is TGCGCCAGCAGTGAGGTCACAGCCCGCTACACCTTC.

CDR3: CASGPNRDSTYEQYF. The CDR3 DNA reads TGTGCCAGTGGGCCCAACCGGGACAGCACCTACGAGCAGTACTTC. This sequence joins TRBV19 and TRBJ2-7; the match to TRBD1 covers 7 bases. The CDR3 consists of 15 residues. The germline V gene has CDR1 LNHDA and CDR2 SQIVND (reference sequence). V lost 8 bases, J lost 2 bases, and 12 bases stayed unmatched. Using reference TRBV19 and TRBJ2-7 for the parts outside the CDR3, the full variable domain is DGGITQSPKYLFRKEGQNVTLSCEQNLNHDAMYWYRQDPGQGLRLIYYSQIVNDFQKGDIAEGYSVSREKKESFPLTVTSAQKNPTAFYLCASGPNRDSTYEQYFGPGTRLTVT.

The chain combines TRBV7-6 with TRBJ2-1; TRBD2 agrees at 8 bases. CDR1 is SGHVS and CDR2 is FNYEAQ in the germline V gene. The ends lost 3 bases at V and 3 bases at J; junction bases unmatched: 4. The CDR3 contains 15 residues. In DNA form, the CDR3 reads TGTGCCAGCAGCTTTCAGCGGGGGAGCTACAATGAGCAGTTCTTC. It is translated as CASSFQRGSYNEQFF.

This rearrangement joins TRBV29-1 to TRBJ1-2; TRBD1 might be the D (6 bases). The germline CDR1 and CDR2 sequences are SQVTM and ANQGSEA. The CDR3 covers 12 residues. Trimming stripped 6 bases from V and 5 bases from J, with 13 bases between. CDR3 loop: CSVDGQPYGYTF. In nucleotides, the CDR3 is TGCAGCGTCGACGGACAGCCTTATGGCTACACCTTC.

V is TRBV6-5 and J is TRBJ2-7, with 8 nucleotides matching TRBD2. The CDR3 totals 14 residues. V lost 10 bases, J lost 2 bases, and 10 bases stayed unmatched. Germline CDR1 MNHEY, CDR2 SVGAGI. The CDR3 coding sequence is TGTGCCATCCGCGGGGGGCTAATACCCTACGAGCAGTACTTC. Translated: CAIRGGLIPYEQYF.

J is TRBJ1-2 and V is TRBV30, with TRBD1 identical over 7 bases. V lost 5 bases to trimming and J lost 0 bases; unmatched junction nucleotides: 6. The CDR3 is 14 amino acids. Germline lookup yields CDR1 GTSNPN and CDR2 SVGIG (reference sequence). The CDR3 reads CAWETGLANYGYTF. The CDR3 DNA reads TGTGCCTGGGAGACAGGGTTAGCTAACTATGGCTACACCTTC.

This chain uses TRBV5-1 with TRBJ2-3; possible D gene TRBD2, 6 bases. With 0 bases removed from V and 6 bases from J, the gap between germline ends came to 11 bases. This CDR3 is built from 14 residues. Germline CDR1 reads SGHRS; CDR2 reads YFSETQ. The CDR3 reads CASSLGLREDTQYF. CDR3 in DNA: TGCGCCAGCAGCTTGGGCCTCCGGGAGGATACGCAGTATTTT.

The CDR3 spells CASHRGNEKLFF. CDR3 sequence (DNA): TGTGCCAGCCACAGGGGGAATGAAAAACTGTTTTTT. The chain recombines TRBV7-9 with TRBJ1-4, with TRBD1 matching 8 bases. The CDR3 is 12 residues long. The junction had 1 base not matched to a gene; V was cut back by 8 bases and J by 5 bases. The germline V gene encodes CDR1 SEHNR and CDR2 FQNEAQ (reference sequence).

The chain's CDR3 is CASKKSEGESGYTF. The CDR3 DNA sequence: TGTGCCAGCAAGAAGTCCGAGGGAGAGAGTGGCTACACCTTC. The chain recombines TRBV7-9 with TRBJ1-2, with no clear D. CDR3 length: 14 residues. Germline-derived CDR1 and CDR2 are SEHNR and FQNEAQ (reference sequence). The ends were cut back, 7 bases at V and 7 bases at J, with 19 bases in the middle.

The CDR3 is CASSDALGGTTDTQYF. DNA for the CDR3: TGTGCCAGCAGCGATGCTCTAGGGGGTACGACAGATACGCAGTATTTT. The J gene is TRBJ2-3, the V gene TRBV7-2; D possibly corresponds to TRBD1 (6 bases). Trimming left V 5 bases short and J 3 bases short, with 18 bases between. This CDR3 contains 16 residues. CDR1 is SGHTA, CDR2 FQGNSA, per germline.

The chain employs TRBV5-5 and TRBJ1-1; TRBD1 might be the D (6 bases). Per the germline V gene, CDR1 is SGHKS and CDR2 is YYEKEE (reference sequence). V lost 6 bases and J 8 bases, leaving 26 bases between the germline ends. The CDR3 has 16 amino acids. The chain's CDR3 is CASTPPGGGEGTEAFF. In DNA, the CDR3 is TGTGCCAGCACTCCTCCTGGCGGGGGCGAGGGCACCGAAGCTTTCTTT.

The genes are TRBV19 and TRBJ2-3; D ambiguous. V shed 5 bases and J shed 0 bases, with 12 bases lying between them. The CDR3 is 15 residues long. Germline CDR1 LNHDA, CDR2 SQIVND (reference sequence). CDR3 nucleotides: TGTGCCAGTAGTTCTACGCCCACTAGCACAGATACGCAGTATTTT. Translated: CASSSTPTSTDTQYF.

This rearrangement joins TRBV11-3 to TRBJ2-1; 11 bases map to TRBD1. The germline V gene has CDR1 SGHNT and CDR2 YENEEA. The CDR3 sequence is 13 residues long. With 4 bases clipped from V and 9 bases from J, the junction kept 2 bases outside the gene matches. The CDR3 sequence: CASSWGQGVEQFF. The CDR3 nucleotides are TGTGCCAGCAGCTGGGGACAGGGGGTTGAGCAGTTCTTC.

V is TRBV15 and J is TRBJ2-3; D is uncertain. CDR1 and CDR2 from the germline V gene are LNHNV and YYDKDF (reference sequence). CDR3 length: 11 amino acids. The V gene lost 3 bases and the J gene lost 5 bases, with 3 bases spanning the gap. For the CDR3, the DNA is TGTGCCACCAGCAGTCTAGATACGCAGTATTTT. Translation gives CATSSLDTQYF. Combining the CDR3 with reference TRBV15 and TRBJ2-3 gives the whole variable domain DAMVIQNPRYQVTQFGKPVTLSCSQTLNHNVMYWYQQKSSQAPKLLFHYYDKDFNNEADTPDNFQSRRPNTSFCFLDIRSPGLGDTAMYLCATSSLDTQYFGPGTRLTVL.